The source of this T cell receptor (beta chain) is a study of T cell responses to AZD1222 COVID-19 vaccine. The study, taken as a whole, reports: Repertoire samples came only from after the peak T cell response.

Data came from immunoSEQ multiplex PCR; TCRdb stores just in-frame clones and leaves some out. Of some 130,000 clones listed, about 93% were seen once; the top ten hold about 5%. The length of the CDR3 is 16 residues. Germline V gene sequence: CDR1 MDHEN, CDR2 SYDVKM. J lost 3 bases, V lost 7 bases, and 13 bases had no gene match. In regard to this clone: The antigen remains unidentified.

J is TRBJ1-2 and V is TRBV28; 8 bases map to TRBD1. The TCR originated in an adult in good health. Sample: peripheral blood, taken on day 0 of AZD1222 vaccination. The CDR3 protein is CASTYGPPGQDYGYTF. CDR3 nucleotides: TGTGCCAGCACTTATGGTCCCCCGGGACAGGACTATGGCTACACCTTC.